One and the same sample provided the 4 T cell receptor beta chains below, sequenced in a study of control samples from healthy donors and cancer patients. The method was immunoSEQ multiplex PCR; TCRdb's version includes in-frame clones alone and lacks a portion of them. The sample holds hundreds of thousands of clones, approximately 90% seen once. The sequenced material came from PBMCs. Every receptor here comes from a man aged 35-49 years with head and neck cancer.

The chain is built from TRBV30 and TRBJ1-2; D gene uncertain. The CDR3 has 14 residues. The germline V gene encodes CDR1 GTSNPN and CDR2 SVGIG (reference sequence). Trimming removed 7 bases at V and 8 bases at J, with 23 bases between. The CDR3 DNA sequence: TGTGCCTCCCCAAACACGCCTGTCTATAGAGGCTACACCTTC. It encodes CASPNTPVYRGYTF.

On this clone: A much larger clone sits a single nucleotide away, making a read error possible. The chain combines TRBV6-5 with TRBJ2-7; TRBD1 aligns across 7 bases. Per the germline V gene, CDR1 is MNHEY and CDR2 is SVGAGI. With 4 bases clipped from V and 5 bases from J, the junction kept 2 bases outside the gene matches. CDR3 size: 12 residues. The CDR3 region is CASSFTGDEQYF. CDR3 DNA: TGTGCCAGCAGTTTTACAGGGGACGAGCAGTACTTC.

The chain uses TRBV10-1 and TRBJ2-3, with 8 bases lining up with TRBD1. Germline lookup yields CDR1 WNHNN and CDR2 SYGVQD (reference sequence). V gave up 8 bases and J gave up 0 bases; unmatched junction bases: 4. This CDR3 is 14 amino acids long. CDR3 amino acids: CASQGQASTDTQYF. Written as DNA, the CDR3 is TGCGCCAGCCAGGGACAGGCGAGCACAGATACGCAGTATTTT.

This clone showed up just once. The rearrangement uses TRBV24-1 and TRBJ1-5, with D maybe TRBD1 (6 bases). Germline CDR1 reads KGHDR; CDR2 reads SFDVKD. V was clipped by 4 bases and J by 0 bases, with 24 bases between them. CDR3 length: 20 residues. The CDR3 protein is CATSEYRVSKIWSSNQPQHF. CDR3 coding DNA: TGTGCCACCAGTGAGTACAGGGTCTCGAAGATTTGGAGTAGCAATCAGCCCCAGCATTTT.